This T cell receptor (beta chain) was obtained from a study of shared clonotypes between healthy human individuals (dated by TCRdb to 2018 to 2020). As for the study more broadly: A few men and two women, aged 18 to 49 years, made up the cohort. For each donor, three plates each were used for CD4 naive and CD4 memory, two plates were used for CD8 naive, and one plate was used for CD8 memory. Blood TCR repertoires of about 5 healthy adults were deeply sequenced to estimate repertoire size and the extent of clonotype sharing between individuals. To increase sequencing depth and limit assay-specific biases, different laboratories used diverse techniques to prepare libraries and sequence TCR repertoires. Per donor, leukapheresis produced somewhere between about 0.9 and 9.5 billion PBMCs.

Note on this clone: The clone's antigen remains unknown. Per-nucleotide qualities are absent, and no much larger clonotype sits a single base away. The same CDR3 arises from other DNA sequences in this sample as well.

The paper's findings and limits, for the study overall: Pairwise subsampling led to the expectation that sequencing depth would affect the degree of clonotype sharing among donors. Naive subsets generally had larger estimated clonotype richness than memory subsets did. Sharing across several donors was observed for approximately 5% of naive CD4, about 3.2% of naive CD8, about 2.5% of memory CD4, and roughly 0.43% of memory CD8 clonotypes. Only blood was sampled, and tissue TCR repertoires likely differ from those in blood. Because the study included only a small number of donors, the genetic and exposure-history diversity represented was limited. Clonotypes shared by all four sorted-subset donors showed higher generation probabilities than non-shared clonotypes. Rarefaction of sorted-subset datasets indicated incomplete sequencing despite the large sequencing depth.

Using the deep immunoSEQ assay, TCR CDR3 regions were amplified from genomic DNA by multiplex PCR. For each cell subset, the extracted genomic DNA was distributed evenly across all wells of several immunoSEQ 96-well plates, and each plate served as one replicate. For sorted subsets, each replicate PCR was loaded with around 220 ng genomic DNA, equivalent to 30,000 to 35,000 T cell genomes. The purified libraries were quantified using a Qubit 3.0 fluorometer, sized with a Bioanalyzer 2100, and then quantified again using the KAPA Library Quantification kit. A separate single-read 150-cycle Illumina NextSeq 550 flow cell was used to sequence each immunoSEQ 96-well plate. In the source study's methods: The immunoSEQ output contained only junctional sequences without quality scores, so filtering could not match that applied to full-length reads. Sequences were annotated with PyIR, a Python wrapper for IgBLAST v1.9, and V/J genes and CDR3 were assigned using IMGT germline references. Reads were removed for weak V/J assignments (E-value above 1e-6), missing CDR3, stop codons, out-of-frame junctions, or ambiguous translated residues. V3J clonotypes were defined as sequences sharing an identical inferred V gene, J gene, and CDR3 amino acid sequence. The percentage overlap between two repertoires was calculated by dividing the number of shared unique clonotypes by the size of the smaller repertoire. Richness of each repertoire was evaluated using RTK rarefaction, the Chao1 estimator, and Recon v2.1 estimates of unobserved clonotypes. Generation probabilities for all TCRbeta clonotypes obtained by the gDNA method from four donors were computed using OLGA. What TCRdb holds here is the immuneACCESS table cut down to in-frame rearrangements. Part of the clones is not present; checked against another copy, under half of the missing clones reflect an unresolved V gene, and the others are unexplained. D and trimming were read from the DNA, whereas the V and J calls and clone size are those reported in that table. The sample includes around 700,000 clones, with about 80% observed a single time. The ten biggest clones cover about 1.8% of the sample.

From the cysteine through the phenylalanine, the CDR3 covers 11 amino acids. CDR3 DNA only is kept here, 33 bases in frame from base 1. Taken from the germline V gene, the CDR1 and CDR2 loops are KGHSH and LQKENI. Deletion took 3 bases off V and 5 bases off J, with a span of 1 base between the germline ends. The donors were healthy, HIV-negative adults who had no recently reported acute infections or vaccinations. Every donor was a Caucasian adult living in Nashville, Tennessee, USA. CD4+ T cells were enriched by magnetic negative selection, after which naive cells were positively selected on CD45RA and the negative fraction was taken as the memory subset. Blood was collected by leukapheresis, and PBMCs were isolated by Ficoll-Histopaque density gradient centrifugation and then cryopreserved in liquid nitrogen vapor phase. Analytical flow cytometry was used to check the purity and quantity of every magnetically sorted T cell population. From each sorted fraction, genomic DNA was isolated and quantified by UV absorbance on a Nanodrop 2000c.

This receptor was taken from a woman aged 25-40 years in good health. Recombination connected TRBV18 to TRBJ2-2, with the identity of the D gene unclear. Material for sequencing was memory CD4+ T cells sorted from blood. What this sample's cell subset or site label stands for: CD45RA-negative fraction. The CDR3 region: CASSPTGELFF. In nucleotides, the sequence is TGTGCCAGCTCACCTACCGGGGAGCTGTTTTTT.